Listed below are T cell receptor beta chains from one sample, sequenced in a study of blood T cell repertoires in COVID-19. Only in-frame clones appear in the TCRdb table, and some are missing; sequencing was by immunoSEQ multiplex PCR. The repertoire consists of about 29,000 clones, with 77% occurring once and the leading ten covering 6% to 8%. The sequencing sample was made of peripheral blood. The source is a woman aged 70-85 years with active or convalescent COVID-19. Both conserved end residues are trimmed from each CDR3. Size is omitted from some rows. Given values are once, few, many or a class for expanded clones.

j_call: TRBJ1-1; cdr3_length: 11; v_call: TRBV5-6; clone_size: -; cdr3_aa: ASSFYGDTEAF
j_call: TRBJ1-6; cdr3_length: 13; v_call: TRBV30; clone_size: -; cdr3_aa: ACRGPYSYNSPLH
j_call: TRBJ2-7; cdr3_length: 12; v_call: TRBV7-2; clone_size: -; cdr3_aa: ASSLYGSSYEQY
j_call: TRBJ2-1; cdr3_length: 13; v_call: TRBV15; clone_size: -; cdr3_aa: ATSSRDRGADEQF
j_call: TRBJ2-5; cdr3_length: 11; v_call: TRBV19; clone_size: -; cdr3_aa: ASSIGESGTQY
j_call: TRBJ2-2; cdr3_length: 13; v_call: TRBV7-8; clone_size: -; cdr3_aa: ASSPRRTNTGELF
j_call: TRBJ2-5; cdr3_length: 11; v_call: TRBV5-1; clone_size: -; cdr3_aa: ASAPDRAETQY
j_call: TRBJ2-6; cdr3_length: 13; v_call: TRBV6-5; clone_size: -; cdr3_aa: ASSYAGSGANVLT
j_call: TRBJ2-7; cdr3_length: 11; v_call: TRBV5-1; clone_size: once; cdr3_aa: ASSDRYSYEQY
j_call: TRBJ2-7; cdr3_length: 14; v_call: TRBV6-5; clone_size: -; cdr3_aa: ASSYRGTSGPYEQY
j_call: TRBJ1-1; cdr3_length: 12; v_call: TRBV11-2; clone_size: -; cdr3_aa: ASRDRGEATEAF
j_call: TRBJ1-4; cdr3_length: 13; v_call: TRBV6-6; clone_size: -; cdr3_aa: ASRQGPGGFEKLF
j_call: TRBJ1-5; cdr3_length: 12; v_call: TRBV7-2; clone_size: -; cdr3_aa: ASSLGRANQPQH
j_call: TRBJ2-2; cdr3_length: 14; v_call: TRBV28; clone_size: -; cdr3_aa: ASTGLAGGWTGELF
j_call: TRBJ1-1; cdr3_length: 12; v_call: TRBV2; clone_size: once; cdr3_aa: ASSGAGENTEAF
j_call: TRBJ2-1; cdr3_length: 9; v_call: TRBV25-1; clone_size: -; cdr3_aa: ASSSRVEQF
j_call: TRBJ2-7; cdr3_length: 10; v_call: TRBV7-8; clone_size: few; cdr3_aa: ASSPLADEQY
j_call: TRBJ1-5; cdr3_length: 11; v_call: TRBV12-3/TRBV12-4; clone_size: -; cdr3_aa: ASRLQGGQPQH
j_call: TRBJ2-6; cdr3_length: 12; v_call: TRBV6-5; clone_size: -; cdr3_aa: ASRRISGANVLT
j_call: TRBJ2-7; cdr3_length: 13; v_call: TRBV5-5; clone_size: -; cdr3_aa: ASSLETGPAYEQY
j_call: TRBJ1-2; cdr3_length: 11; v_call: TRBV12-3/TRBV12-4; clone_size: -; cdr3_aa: ATSVTGRRGYT
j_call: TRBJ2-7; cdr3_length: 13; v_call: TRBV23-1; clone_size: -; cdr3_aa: ASSQSEVPGEEQY
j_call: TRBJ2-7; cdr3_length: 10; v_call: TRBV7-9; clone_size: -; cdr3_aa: ASVGGSYEQY
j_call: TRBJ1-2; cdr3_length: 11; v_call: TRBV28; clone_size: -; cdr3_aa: ASSLMGQQGYT
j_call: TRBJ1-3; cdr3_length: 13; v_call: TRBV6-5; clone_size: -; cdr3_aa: ASRPRAGSGNTIY
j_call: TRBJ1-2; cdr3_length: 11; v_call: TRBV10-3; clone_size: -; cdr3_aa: AISEELNYGYT
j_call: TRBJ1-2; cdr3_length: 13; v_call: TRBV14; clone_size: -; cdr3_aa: ASSQDLDRGRGYT
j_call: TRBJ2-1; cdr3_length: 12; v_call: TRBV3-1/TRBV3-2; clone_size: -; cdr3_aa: ASSQDGRQGEQF
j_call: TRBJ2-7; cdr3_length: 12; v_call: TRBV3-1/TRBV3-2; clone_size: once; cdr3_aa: ASSQDSPGREQY
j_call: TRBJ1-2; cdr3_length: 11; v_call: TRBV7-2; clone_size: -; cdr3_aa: ASSLTAPYGYT
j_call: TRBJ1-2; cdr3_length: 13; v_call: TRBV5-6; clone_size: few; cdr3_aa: ASSIQGPLGYGYT
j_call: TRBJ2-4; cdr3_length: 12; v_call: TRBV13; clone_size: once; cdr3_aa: ASSPLLAKNIQY
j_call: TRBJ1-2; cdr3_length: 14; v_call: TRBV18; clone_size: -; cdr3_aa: ASSPAGVILDYGYT
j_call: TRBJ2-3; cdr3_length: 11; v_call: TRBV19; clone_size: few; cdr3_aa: ASSQGNADTQY
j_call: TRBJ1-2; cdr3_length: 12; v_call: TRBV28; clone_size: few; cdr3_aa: ASISPRGNYGYT
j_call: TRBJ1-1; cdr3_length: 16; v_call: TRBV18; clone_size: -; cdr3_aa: ASSPQPSLTGGNTEAF
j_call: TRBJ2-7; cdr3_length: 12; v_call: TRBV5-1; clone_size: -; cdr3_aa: ASSFGDSRAEQY
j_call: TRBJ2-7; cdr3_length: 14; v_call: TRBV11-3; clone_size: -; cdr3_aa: ASSLEKGGGAYEQY
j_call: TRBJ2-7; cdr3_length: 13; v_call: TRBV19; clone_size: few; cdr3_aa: ASSISGVSPYEQY
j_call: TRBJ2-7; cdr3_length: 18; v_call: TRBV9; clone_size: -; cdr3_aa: ASSVDWEGGGSRGLYEQY
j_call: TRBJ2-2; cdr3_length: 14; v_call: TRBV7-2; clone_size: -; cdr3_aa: ASSLVAGANTGELF
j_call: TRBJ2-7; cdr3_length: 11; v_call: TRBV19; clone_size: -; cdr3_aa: ASSTYRGREQY
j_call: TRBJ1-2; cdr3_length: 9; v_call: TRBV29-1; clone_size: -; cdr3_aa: SVEGTGGYT
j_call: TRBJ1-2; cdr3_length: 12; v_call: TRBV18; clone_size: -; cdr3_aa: ASSLGPGGYGYT
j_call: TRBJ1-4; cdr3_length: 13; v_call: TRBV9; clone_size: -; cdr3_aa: ASSFKTGGNEKLF
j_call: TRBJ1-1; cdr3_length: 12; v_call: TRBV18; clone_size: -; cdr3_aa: ASSPLGQGPEAF
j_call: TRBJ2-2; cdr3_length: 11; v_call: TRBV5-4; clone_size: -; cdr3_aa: ASSSAGPGELF
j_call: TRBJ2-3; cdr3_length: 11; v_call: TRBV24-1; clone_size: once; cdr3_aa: ATRAGGADTQY
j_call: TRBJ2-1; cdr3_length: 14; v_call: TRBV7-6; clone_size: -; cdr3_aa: ASSLARTTNYNEQF
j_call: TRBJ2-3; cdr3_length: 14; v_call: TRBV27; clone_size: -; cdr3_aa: ASSRTSGGYTDTQY
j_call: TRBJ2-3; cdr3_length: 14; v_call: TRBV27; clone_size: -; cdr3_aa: ASSLGQAGGRDTQY
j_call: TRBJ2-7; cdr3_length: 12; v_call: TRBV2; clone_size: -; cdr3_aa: ASSTGTGVYEQY
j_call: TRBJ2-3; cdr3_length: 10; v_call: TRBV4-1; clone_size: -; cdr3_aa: ASSQGAYTQY
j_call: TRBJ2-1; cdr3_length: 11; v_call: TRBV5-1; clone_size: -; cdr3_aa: ASSLRGANEQF
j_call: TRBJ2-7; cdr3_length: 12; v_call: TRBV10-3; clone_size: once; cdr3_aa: AIGEGRGAYEQY
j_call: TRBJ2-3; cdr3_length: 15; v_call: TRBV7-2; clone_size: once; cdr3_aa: ASWGTTSGSETDTQY
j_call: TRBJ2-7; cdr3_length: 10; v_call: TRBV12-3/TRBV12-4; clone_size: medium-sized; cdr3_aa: ASSPSGYEQY